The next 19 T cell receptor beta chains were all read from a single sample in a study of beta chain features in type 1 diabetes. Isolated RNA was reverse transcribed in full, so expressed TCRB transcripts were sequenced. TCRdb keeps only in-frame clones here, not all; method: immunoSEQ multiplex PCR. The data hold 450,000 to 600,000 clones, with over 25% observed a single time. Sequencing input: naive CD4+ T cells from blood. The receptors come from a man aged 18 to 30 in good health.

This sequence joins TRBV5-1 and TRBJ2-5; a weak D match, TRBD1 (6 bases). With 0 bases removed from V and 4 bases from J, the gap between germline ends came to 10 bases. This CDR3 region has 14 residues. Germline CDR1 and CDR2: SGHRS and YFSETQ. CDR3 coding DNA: TGCGCCAGCAGCTTGGACAGGGAAGGAGAGACCCAGTACTTC. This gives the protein CASSLDREGETQYF.

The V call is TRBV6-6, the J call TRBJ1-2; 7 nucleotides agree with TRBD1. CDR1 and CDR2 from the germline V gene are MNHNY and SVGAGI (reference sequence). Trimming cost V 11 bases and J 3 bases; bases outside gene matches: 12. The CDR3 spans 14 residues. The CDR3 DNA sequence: TGTGCCGGATTCAGACAGGGAGCAGACTATGGCTACACCTTC. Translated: CAGFRQGADYGYTF.

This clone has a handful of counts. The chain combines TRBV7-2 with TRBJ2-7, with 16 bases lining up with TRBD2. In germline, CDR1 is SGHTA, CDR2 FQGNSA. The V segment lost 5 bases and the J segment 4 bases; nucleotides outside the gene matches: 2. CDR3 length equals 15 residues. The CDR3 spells CASSTGLAGGYEQYF. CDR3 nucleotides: TGTGCCAGCAGCACGGGACTAGCGGGAGGGTACGAGCAGTACTTC.

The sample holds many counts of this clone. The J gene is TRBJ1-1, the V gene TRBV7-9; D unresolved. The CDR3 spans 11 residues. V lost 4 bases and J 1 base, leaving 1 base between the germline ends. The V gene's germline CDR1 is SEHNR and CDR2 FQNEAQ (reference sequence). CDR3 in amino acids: CASSSNTEAFF. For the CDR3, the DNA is TGTGCCAGCAGCTCGAACACTGAAGCTTTCTTT.

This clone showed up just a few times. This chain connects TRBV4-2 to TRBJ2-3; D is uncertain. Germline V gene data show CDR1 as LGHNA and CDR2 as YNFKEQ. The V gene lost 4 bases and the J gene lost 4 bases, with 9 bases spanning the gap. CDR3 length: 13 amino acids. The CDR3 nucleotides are TGTGCCAGCAGCCGACAACGGTCAGATACGCAGTATTTT. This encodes CASSRQRSDTQYF.

The CDR3 loop is CASSFDRGSETQYF. CDR3 sequence (DNA): TGTGCCAGCAGCTTCGATAGGGGAAGCGAGACCCAGTACTTC. The V gene is TRBV7-9, the J gene TRBJ2-5, with D perhaps TRBD1 (5 bases). CDR3 length equals 14 residues. Germline values: CDR1 SEHNR, CDR2 FQNEAQ (reference sequence). The V end was cut by 3 bases, the J end by 5 bases, with 13 bases between.

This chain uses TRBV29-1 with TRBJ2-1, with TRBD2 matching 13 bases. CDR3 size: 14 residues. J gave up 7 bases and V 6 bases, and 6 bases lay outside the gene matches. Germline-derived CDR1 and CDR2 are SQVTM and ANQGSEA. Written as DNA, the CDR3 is TGCAGCGTATGGACTAGCGGGAGAACGAATGAGCAGTTCTTC. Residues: CSVWTSGRTNEQFF.

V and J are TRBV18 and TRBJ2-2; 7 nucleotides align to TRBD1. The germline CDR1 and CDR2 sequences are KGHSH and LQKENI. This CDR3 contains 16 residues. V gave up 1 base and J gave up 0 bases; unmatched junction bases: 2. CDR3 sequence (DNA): TGTGCCAGCTCACCACAGGGGGCGTCGAACACCGGGGAGCTGTTTTTT. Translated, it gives CASSPQGASNTGELFF.

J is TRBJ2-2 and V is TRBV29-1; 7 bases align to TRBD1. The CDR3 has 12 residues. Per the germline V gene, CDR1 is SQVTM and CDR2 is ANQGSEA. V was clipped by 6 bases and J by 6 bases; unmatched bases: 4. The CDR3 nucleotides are TGCAGCGTGTACAGGGGTTCCGGGGAGCTGTTTTTT. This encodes CSVYRGSGELFF.

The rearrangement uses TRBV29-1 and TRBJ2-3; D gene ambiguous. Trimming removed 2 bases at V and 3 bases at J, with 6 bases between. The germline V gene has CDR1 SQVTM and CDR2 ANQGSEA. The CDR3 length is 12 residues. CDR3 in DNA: TGCAGCGTTGAACCCCCGACAGATACGCAGTATTTT. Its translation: CSVEPPTDTQYF.

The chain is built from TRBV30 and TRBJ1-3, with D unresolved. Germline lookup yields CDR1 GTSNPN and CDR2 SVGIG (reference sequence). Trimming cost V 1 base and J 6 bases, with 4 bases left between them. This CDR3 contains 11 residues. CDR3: CAWSGANTIYF. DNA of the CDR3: TGTGCCTGGAGTGGGGCAAACACCATATATTTT.

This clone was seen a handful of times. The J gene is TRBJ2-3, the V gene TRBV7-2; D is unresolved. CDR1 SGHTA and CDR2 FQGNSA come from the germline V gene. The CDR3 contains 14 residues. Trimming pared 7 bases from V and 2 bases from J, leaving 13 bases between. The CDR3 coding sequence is TGTGCCAGCAACCGAAATCGAGACACAGATACGCAGTATTTT. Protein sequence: CASNRNRDTDTQYF.

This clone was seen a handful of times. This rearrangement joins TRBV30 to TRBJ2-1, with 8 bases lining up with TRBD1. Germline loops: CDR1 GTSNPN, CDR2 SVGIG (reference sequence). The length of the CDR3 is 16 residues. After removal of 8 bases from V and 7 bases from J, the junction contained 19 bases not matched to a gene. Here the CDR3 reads CAGDRGWVVGRNEQFF. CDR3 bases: TGTGCCGGAGACAGGGGATGGGTAGTAGGTAGGAATGAGCAGTTCTTC. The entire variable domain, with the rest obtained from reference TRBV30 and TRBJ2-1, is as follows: SQTIHQWPATLVQPVGSPLSLECTVEGTSNPNLYWYRQAAGRGLQLLFYSVGIGQISSEVPQNLSASRPQDRQFILSSKKLLLSDSGFYLCAGDRGWVVGRNEQFFGPGTRLTVL.

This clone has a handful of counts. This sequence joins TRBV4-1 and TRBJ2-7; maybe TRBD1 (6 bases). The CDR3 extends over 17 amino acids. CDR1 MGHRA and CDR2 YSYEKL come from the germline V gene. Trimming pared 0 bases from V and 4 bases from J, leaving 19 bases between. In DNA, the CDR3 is TGCGCCAGCAGCCAAGAGCCAGGCCCGGCAGGGGTGTACGAGCAGTACTTC. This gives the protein CASSQEPGPAGVYEQYF.

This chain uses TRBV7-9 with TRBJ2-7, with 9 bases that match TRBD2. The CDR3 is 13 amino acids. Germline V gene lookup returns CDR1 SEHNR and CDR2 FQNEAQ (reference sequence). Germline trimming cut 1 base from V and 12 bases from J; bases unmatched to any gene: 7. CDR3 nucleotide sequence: TGTGCCAGCAGCTTAGGCGGGAGGGCCCCGCGGTACTTC. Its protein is CASSLGGRAPRYF.

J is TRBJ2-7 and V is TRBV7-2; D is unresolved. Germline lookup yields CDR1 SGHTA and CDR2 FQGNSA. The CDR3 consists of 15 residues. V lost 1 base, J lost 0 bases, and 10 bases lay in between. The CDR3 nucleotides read TGTGCCAGCAGCTTAGATTTCGGCTCCTCCTACGAGCAGTACTTC. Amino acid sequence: CASSLDFGSSYEQYF. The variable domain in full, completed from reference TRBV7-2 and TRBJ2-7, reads GAGVSQSPSNKVTEKGKDVELRCDPISGHTALYWYRQSLGQGLEFLIYFQGNSAPDKSGLPSDRFSAERTGGSVSTLTIQRTQQEDSAVYLCASSLDFGSSYEQYFGPGTRLTVT.

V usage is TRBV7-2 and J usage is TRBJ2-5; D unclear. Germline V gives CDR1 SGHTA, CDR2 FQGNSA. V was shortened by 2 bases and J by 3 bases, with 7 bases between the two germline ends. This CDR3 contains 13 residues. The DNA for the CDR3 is TGTGCCAGCAGCTTACTGGGGAAAGAGACCCAGTACTTC. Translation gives CASSLLGKETQYF.

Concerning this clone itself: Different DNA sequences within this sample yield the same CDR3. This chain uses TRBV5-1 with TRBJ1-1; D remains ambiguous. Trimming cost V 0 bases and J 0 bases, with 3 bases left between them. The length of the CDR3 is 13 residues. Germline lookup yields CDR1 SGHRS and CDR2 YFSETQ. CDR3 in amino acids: CASSLAVNTEAFF. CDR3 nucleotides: TGCGCCAGCAGCTTGGCAGTGAACACTGAAGCTTTCTTT.

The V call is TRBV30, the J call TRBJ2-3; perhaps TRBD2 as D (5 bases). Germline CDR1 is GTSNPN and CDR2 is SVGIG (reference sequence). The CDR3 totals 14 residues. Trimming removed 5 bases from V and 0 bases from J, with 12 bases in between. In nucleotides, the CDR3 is TGTGCCTGGGGATACGGCGGGAGCACAGATACGCAGTATTTT. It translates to CAWGYGGSTDTQYF. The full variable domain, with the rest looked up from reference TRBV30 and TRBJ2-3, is SQTIHQWPATLVQPVGSPLSLECTVEGTSNPNLYWYRQAAGRGLQLLFYSVGIGQISSEVPQNLSASRPQDRQFILSSKKLLLSDSGFYLCAWGYGGSTDTQYFGPGTRLTVL.